Given below is one T cell receptor beta chain in context. Its antigen is unknown. Prepared TCR beta cDNA libraries contained unique molecular identifiers. TCRdb fed the PCR reads into MiXCR, producing one record per CDR3 protein. The sample holds 600,000 to 700,000 distinct CDR3 sequences; 55% to 70% are singletons and the top ten take roughly 10%. CDR1 is GTSNPN and CDR2 is SVGIG in the germline V gene (reference sequence). Trimming pared 2 bases from V and 0 bases from J, leaving 13 bases between. The CDR3 sequence is 15 residues long. The data belong to a study of post-analysis software for immune sequencing data. The study, taken as a whole, reports: Elevated frequency relative to controls characterized four or five TRBV segments in patients, TRBV5-6, TRBV5-1 and TRBV20-1 among them.

The sample was blood. The genes are TRBV30 and TRBJ1-2; D is uncertain. The receptor was derived from a girl aged 2-10 years with multiple sclerosis. The CDR3 DNA reads TGTGCCTGGAGTTGGACGGGAGAAGCTAACTATGGCTACACCTTC. This sequence encodes CAWSWTGEANYGYTF.